Listed below are T cell receptor beta chains from one sample, sequenced in a study of T-cell memory formation after mild COVID-19. MiXCR, applied by TCRdb to the 5' RACE reads, yields one record per CDR3 protein. Of nearly 250,000 distinct CDR3 sequences listed, 15% are singletons. Sequences were obtained from PBMCs or a T cell subset sorted from them (not recorded which). The source of these receptors is an adult woman who had mild COVID-19 (a few samples of this study predate the infection). Cell type and time point are not known. Both conserved end residues are trimmed from each CDR3. A D gene is named only where the DNA matches it firmly.

D,J,V,CDR3
.,TRBJ2-5,TRBV6-2/TRBV6-3,ASRRWVVGETQY
TRBD2,TRBJ2-1,TRBV4-2,ASSQGASGGYNEQF
TRBD2,TRBJ2-1,TRBV30,AWSQLAVPNNEQL
TRBD1,TRBJ2-3,TRBV5-1,ASSSGQGANTDTQY
.,TRBJ2-5,TRBV10-2,ASSESGDWTTQY
TRBD1,TRBJ1-1,TRBV12-3/TRBV12-4,ASSRTGANTEAF
TRBD1,TRBJ2-3,TRBV20-1,SARLGTASTDTQY
TRBD1,TRBJ2-5,TRBV18,ASSPGTGSRETQY
.,TRBJ2-2,TRBV7-7,ASSLSPLGAGGLF
TRBD1,TRBJ2-6,TRBV5-1,ASSLEGTAGANVLT
.,TRBJ2-1,TRBV7-2,ARIFGSSYNEQF
.,TRBJ2-2,TRBV3-1,ASSQSGPTGELF
TRBD1,TRBJ1-4,TRBV7-3,ASSLTLKQGPKPTNEKLF
.,TRBJ1-1,TRBV11-2,ASSLETGITEAF
TRBD1,TRBJ1-2,TRBV12-3/TRBV12-4,ASSHQTGGSNGYT
TRBD1,TRBJ2-7,TRBV7-8,ASSFEGQLTSYEQY
.,TRBJ2-2,TRBV9,ASSETAFANTGELF
.,TRBJ2-2,TRBV5-1,ASSQGGQSNTGELF
.,TRBJ2-1,TRBV12-3/TRBV12-4,ASSLGDQYNEQF
.,TRBJ2-6,TRBV7-3,ASSRIPGANVLT
.,TRBJ1-1,TRBV9,ASSVTGEWSSEAF
.,TRBJ2-1,TRBV15,ATSREPGNEQF
.,TRBJ1-1,TRBV4-1,ASSQDHRGTTEAF
.,TRBJ2-5,TRBV7-2,ASSLWDTGPLETQY
TRBD2,TRBJ2-5,TRBV20-1,SARKRLAQETQY
.,TRBJ2-7,TRBV20-1,SAGARDRLSYEQY
.,TRBJ2-7,TRBV14,ASSQVFFGEQY
.,TRBJ1-2,TRBV5-1,ASSLDRETYGYT
.,TRBJ2-1,TRBV4-3,ASSQGAGHNEQF
TRBD1,TRBJ2-7,TRBV3-1,ASSPGQGRTSSYEQY
.,TRBJ2-5,TRBV7-6,ASSLDTGAAETQY
TRBD1,TRBJ1-4,TRBV14,ASSRNRQGTNEKLF
.,TRBJ1-2,TRBV12-3/TRBV12-4,ASSGVRNYGYT
.,TRBJ2-7,TRBV6-1,ASSEVTYEQY
TRBD1,TRBJ2-2,TRBV7-7,ASSSGQGGTGELF
.,TRBJ2-7,TRBV7-8,ASSLDILLGAQY
TRBD2,TRBJ2-1,TRBV3-1,ASSQDQLAGHEQF
TRBD2,TRBJ2-1,TRBV7-6,ASSTGGVGGDEQF
.,TRBJ1-1,TRBV6-5,ASSYGGGLINTEAF
.,TRBJ2-1,TRBV7-2,ASSPPSYNEQF
.,TRBJ2-7,TRBV6-6,ASSKNRAEGYEQY
.,TRBJ1-1,TRBV6-1,ASSEMRGNTEAF
.,TRBJ2-3,TRBV12-3/TRBV12-4,ASHLGNTDTQY
TRBD1,TRBJ2-7,TRBV6-2/TRBV6-3,ASGTGFEQY
.,TRBJ2-3,TRBV12-3/TRBV12-4,ASSFYGGSGTDTQY
.,TRBJ1-2,TRBV12-3/TRBV12-4,ASALQGTIGYT
.,TRBJ2-5,TRBV5-4,ASSSVDRSATQY
.,TRBJ1-5,TRBV27,ASSLAGYSNQPQH
.,TRBJ1-2,TRBV12-3/TRBV12-4,ASSFGGPLDT
.,TRBJ2-2,TRBV12-3/TRBV12-4,ASSSRGLANGELF
TRBD2,TRBJ2-4,TRBV12-3/TRBV12-4,ASSGGAIQY
.,TRBJ2-1,TRBV2,ASTPIYNEQF
TRBD2,TRBJ2-7,TRBV5-1,ASSSLAGEVQY
.,TRBJ2-6,TRBV7-3,ASSSPRQSSGANVLT
TRBD1,TRBJ1-6,TRBV5-1,ASSSGQGNSPLH
TRBD2,TRBJ2-3,TRBV6-1,AATSGGGTDTQY
TRBD1,TRBJ1-3,TRBV4-3,ASSQDGGGAAGNTIY
.,TRBJ2-1,TRBV5-5,ASSLEGLANNEQF
TRBD1,TRBJ1-1,TRBV11-3,ASSFWDTGGTEAF